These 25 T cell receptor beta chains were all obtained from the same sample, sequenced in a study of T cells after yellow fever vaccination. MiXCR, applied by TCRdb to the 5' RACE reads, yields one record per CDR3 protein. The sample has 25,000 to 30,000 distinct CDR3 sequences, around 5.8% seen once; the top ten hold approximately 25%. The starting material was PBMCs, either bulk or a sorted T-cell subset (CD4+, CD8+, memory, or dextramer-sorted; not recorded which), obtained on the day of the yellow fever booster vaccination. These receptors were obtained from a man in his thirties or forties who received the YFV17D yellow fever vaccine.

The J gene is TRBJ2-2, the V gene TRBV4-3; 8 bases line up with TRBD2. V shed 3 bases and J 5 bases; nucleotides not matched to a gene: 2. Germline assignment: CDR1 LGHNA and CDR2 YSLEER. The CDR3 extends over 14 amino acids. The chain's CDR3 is CASSHRGGTGELFF. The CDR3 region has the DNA TGCGCCAGCAGCCATCGGGGGGGGACCGGGGAGCTGTTTTTT.

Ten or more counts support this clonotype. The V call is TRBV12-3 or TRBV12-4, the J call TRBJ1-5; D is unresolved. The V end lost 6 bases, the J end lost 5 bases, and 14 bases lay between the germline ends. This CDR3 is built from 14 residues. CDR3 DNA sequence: TGTGCCAGCAGCCGCGACTCCGGCTATCAGCCCCAGCATTTT. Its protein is CASSRDSGYQPQHF.

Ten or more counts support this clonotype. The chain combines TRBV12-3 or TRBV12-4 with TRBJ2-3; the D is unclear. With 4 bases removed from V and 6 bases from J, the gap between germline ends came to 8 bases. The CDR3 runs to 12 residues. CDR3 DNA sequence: TGTGCCAGCAGTTCCCCCCCCGATACGCAGTATTTT. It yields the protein CASSSPPDTQYF.

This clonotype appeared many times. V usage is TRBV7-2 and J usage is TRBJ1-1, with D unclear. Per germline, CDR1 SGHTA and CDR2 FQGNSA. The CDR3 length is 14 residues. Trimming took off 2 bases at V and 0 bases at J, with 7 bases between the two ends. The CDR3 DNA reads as TGTGCCAGCAGCTTAATGCCATTGAACACTGAAGCTTTCTTT. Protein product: CASSLMPLNTEAFF.

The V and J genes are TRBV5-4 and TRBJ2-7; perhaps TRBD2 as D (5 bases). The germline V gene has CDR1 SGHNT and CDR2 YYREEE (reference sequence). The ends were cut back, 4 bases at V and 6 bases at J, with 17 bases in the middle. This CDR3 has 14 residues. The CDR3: CASSPAGNPLEQYF. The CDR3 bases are TGTGCCAGCAGCCCAGCCGGGAACCCACTCGAGCAGTACTTC.

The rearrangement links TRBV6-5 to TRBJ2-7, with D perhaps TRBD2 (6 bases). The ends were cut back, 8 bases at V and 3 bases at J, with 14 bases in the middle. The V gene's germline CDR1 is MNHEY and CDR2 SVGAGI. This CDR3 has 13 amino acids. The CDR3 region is CASGDGRLYEQYF. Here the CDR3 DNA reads TGTGCCAGCGGGGACGGGAGACTCTACGAGCAGTACTTC.

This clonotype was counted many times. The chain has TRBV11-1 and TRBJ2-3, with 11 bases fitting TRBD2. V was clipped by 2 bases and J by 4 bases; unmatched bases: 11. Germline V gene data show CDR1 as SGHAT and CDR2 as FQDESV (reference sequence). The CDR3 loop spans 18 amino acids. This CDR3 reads CASSLRVVLAGVSDTQYF. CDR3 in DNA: TGTGCCAGCAGCTTAAGAGTGGTACTAGCGGGAGTCTCAGATACGCAGTATTTT.

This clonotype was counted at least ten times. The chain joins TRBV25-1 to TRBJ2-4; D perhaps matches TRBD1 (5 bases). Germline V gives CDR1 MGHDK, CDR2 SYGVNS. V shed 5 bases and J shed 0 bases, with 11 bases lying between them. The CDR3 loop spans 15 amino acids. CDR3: CASSQGELAKNIQYF. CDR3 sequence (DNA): TGTGCCAGCAGTCAAGGGGAACTAGCCAAAAACATTCAGTACTTC.

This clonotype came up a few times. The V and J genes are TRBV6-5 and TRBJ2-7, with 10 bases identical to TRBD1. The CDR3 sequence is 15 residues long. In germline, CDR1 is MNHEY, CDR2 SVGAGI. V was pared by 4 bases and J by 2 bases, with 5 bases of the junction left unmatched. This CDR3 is CASSFRDRGPYEQYF. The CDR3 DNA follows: TGTGCCAGCAGTTTCCGGGACAGGGGCCCCTACGAGCAGTACTTC.

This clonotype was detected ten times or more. CDR3 in DNA: TGTGCCATCAGTGAGAGGGGACAATCCTACGAGCAGTACTTC. This encodes CAISERGQSYEQYF. The rearrangement links TRBV10-3 to TRBJ2-7; tentative D call: TRBD1 (6 bases). CDR1 is ENHRY, CDR2 SYGVKD, per germline. There are 14 residues in the CDR3. With 2 bases removed from V and 1 base from J, the gap between germline ends came to 9 bases.

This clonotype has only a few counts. CDR3 nucleotide sequence: TGTGCCAGTCAAATGAACACTGAAGCTTTCTTT. Its translation: CASQMNTEAFF. The chain couples TRBV7-9 to TRBJ1-1, with D hard to call. CDR3 length: 11 amino acids. V dropped 9 bases and J dropped 0 bases, with 5 bases sitting between them. CDR1 and CDR2 (germline): SEHNR, FQNEAQ (reference sequence).

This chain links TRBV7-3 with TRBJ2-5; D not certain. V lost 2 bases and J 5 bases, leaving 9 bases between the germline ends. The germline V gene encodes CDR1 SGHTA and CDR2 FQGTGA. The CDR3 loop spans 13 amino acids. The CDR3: CASSLGPGETQYF. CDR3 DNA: TGTGCCAGCAGCTTAGGACCTGGGGAGACCCAGTACTTC.

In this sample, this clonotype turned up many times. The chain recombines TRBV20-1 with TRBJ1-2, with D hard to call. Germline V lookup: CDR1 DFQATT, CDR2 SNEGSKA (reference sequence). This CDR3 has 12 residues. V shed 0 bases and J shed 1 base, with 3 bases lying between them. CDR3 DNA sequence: TGCAGTGCTAGAGAGGATAACTATGGCTACACCTTC. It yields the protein CSAREDNYGYTF.

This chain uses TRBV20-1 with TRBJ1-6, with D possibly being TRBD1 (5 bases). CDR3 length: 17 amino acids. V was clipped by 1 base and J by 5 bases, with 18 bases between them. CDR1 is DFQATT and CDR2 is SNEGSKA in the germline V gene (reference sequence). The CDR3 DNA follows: TGCAGTGCTAGAGGCAGCCCGGGAGGGGCGGATAATTCACCCCTCCACTTT. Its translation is CSARGSPGGADNSPLHF.

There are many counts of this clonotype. The chain's CDR3 is CASSLVGQGRVNTEAFF. CDR3 coding DNA: TGCGCCAGCAGCTTGGTGGGACAGGGGCGCGTGAACACTGAAGCTTTCTTT. The V gene is TRBV5-1, the J gene TRBJ1-1, with TRBD1 matching over 10 bases. The trim removed 0 bases at V and 0 bases at J, leaving 5 bases unmatched. CDR3 length equals 17 residues. The germline V gene has CDR1 SGHRS and CDR2 YFSETQ.

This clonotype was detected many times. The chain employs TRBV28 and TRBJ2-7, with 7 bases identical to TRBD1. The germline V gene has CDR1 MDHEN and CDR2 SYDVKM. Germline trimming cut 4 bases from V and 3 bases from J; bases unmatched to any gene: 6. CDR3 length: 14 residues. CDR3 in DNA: TGTGCCAGCAGTTCGGGACAGAACAACTACGAGCAGTACTTC. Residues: CASSSGQNNYEQYF.

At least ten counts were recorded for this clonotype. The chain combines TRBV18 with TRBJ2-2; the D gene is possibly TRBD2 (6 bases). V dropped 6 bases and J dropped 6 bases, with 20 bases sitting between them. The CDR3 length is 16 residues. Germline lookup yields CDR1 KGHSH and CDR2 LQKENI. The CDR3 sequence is CASSRRGGSEAGELFF. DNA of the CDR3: TGTGCCAGCTCCCGTCGGGGAGGTAGCGAGGCCGGGGAGCTGTTTTTT.

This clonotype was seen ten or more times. The DNA for the CDR3 is TGTGCCAGCAGTGATTCCGGCGCGGCCCCGTGCTTTGACGGCGAGCAGTACTTC. It translates to CASSDSGAAPCFDGEQYF. V and J are TRBV12-3 or TRBV12-4 and TRBJ2-7; no firm D call. CDR3 length: 18 amino acids. V lost 5 bases and J 6 bases, leaving 29 bases between the germline ends.

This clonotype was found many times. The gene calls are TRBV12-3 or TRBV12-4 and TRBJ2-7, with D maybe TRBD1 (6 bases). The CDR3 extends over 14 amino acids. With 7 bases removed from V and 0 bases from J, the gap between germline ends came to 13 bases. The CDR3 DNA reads TGTGCCAGCACAAGACAGGCGAGCTCCTACGAGCAGTACTTC. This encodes CASTRQASSYEQYF.

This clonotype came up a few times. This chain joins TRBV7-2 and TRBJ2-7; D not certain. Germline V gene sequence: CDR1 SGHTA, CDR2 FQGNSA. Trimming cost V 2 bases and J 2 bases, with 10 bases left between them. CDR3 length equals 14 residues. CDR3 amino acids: CASSLISLTYEQYF. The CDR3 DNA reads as TGTGCCAGCAGCTTAATCTCCCTTACCTACGAGCAGTACTTC.

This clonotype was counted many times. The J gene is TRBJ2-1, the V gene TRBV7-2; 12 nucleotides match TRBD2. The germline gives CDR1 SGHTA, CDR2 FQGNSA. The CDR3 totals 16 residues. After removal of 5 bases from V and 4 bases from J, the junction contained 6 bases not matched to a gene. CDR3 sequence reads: CASSPDGTSGYNEQFF. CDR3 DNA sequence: TGTGCCAGCAGCCCAGACGGGACTAGCGGGTACAATGAGCAGTTCTTC.

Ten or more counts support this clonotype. CDR3 sequence reads: CASSLSGTDTQYF. The CDR3 DNA is TGTGCCAGCAGCTTAAGTGGCACAGATACGCAGTATTTT. This chain connects TRBV7-3 to TRBJ2-3; the D is unclear. The CDR3 runs to 13 residues. Germline V gene sequence: CDR1 SGHTA, CDR2 FQGTGA. Trimming took off 1 base at V and 1 base at J, with 3 bases between the two ends. The full variable domain, completed using reference TRBV7-3 and TRBJ2-3, is GAGVSQTPSNKVTEKGKYVELRCDPISGHTALYWYRQSLGQGPEFLIYFQGTGAADDSGLPNDRFFAVRPEGSVSTLKIQRTERGDSAVYLCASSLSGTDTQYFGPGTRLTVL.

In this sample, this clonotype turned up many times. The CDR3 loop is CASSPWGGLSYNEQFF. The DNA of the CDR3 is TGCGCCAGCAGCCCTTGGGGGGGCCTCAGTTACAATGAGCAGTTCTTC. V and J are TRBV4-3 and TRBJ2-1, with a weak D call TRBD2 (7 bases). From germline, CDR1 is LGHNA and CDR2 YSLEER. The V and J ends lost 4 bases and 4 bases respectively, with 17 bases between them. This CDR3 is built from 16 residues.

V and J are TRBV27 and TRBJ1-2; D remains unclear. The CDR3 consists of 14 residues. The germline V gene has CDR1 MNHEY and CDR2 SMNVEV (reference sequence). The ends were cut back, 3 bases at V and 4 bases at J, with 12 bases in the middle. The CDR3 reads CASSFNYKTYGYTF. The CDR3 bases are TGTGCCAGCAGTTTTAATTACAAAACCTATGGCTACACCTTC.

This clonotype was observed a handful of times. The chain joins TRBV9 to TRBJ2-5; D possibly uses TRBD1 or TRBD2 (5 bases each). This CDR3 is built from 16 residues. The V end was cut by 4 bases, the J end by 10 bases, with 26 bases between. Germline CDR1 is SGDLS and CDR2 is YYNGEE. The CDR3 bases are TGTGCCAGCAGCATAGGGACCACATGGGGCCAGGAGCACCAGTACTTC. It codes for CASSIGTTWGQEHQYF.